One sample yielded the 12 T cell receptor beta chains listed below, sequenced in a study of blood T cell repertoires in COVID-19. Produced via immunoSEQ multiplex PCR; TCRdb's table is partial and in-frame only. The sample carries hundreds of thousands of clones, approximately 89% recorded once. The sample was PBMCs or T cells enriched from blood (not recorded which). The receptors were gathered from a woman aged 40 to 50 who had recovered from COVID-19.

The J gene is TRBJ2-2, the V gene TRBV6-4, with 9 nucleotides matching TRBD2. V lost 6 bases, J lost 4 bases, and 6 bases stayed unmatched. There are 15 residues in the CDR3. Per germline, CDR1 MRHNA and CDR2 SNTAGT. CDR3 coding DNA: TGTGCCAGCAGCGCCGTAGCGGGGGCCACCGGGGAGCTGTTTTTT. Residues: CASSAVAGATGELFF.

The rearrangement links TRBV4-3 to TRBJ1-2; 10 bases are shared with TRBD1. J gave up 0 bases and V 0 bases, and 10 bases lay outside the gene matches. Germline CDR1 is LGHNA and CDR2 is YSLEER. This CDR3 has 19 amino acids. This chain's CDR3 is CASSQDLSTGGESNYGYTF. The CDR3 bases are TGCGCCAGCAGCCAAGATTTATCGACAGGGGGCGAGTCTAACTATGGCTACACCTTC.

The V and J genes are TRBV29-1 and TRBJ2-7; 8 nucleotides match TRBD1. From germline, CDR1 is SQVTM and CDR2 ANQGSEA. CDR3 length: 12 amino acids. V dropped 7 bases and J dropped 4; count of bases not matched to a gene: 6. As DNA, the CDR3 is TGCAGCGCCATGACAGGGGTATACGAGCAGTACTTC. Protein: CSAMTGVYEQYF.

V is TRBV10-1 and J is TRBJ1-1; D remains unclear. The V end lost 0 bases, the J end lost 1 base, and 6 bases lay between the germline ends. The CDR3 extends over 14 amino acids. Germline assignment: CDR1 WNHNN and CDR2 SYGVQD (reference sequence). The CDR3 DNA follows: TGCGCCAGCAGTGAGTCGAGTGGGAACACTGAAGCTTTCTTT. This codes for CASSESSGNTEAFF.

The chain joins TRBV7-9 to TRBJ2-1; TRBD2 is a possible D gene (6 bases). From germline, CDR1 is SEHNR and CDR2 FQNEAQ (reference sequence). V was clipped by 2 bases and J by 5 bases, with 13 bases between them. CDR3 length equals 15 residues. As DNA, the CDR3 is TGTGCCAGCAGCTTACAACTAGCTCGCCACAATGAGCAGTTCTTC. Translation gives CASSLQLARHNEQFF.

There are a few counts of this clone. The CDR3 coding sequence is TGTGCCAGCAGCCCAACAGGGGGGAGATCGACTGAAGCTTTCTTT. Protein: CASSPTGGRSTEAFF. The rearrangement joins TRBV7-8 to TRBJ1-1; 8 bases map to TRBD1. Germline lookup yields CDR1 SGHVS and CDR2 FQNEAQ. The CDR3 extends over 15 amino acids. With 5 bases clipped from V and 5 bases from J, the junction kept 10 bases outside the gene matches.

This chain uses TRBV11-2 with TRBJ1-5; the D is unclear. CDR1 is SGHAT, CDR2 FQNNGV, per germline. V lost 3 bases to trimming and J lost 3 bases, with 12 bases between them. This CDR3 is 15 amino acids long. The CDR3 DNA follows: TGTGCCAGCAGCTTGTGGGCAGGTTTCAATCAGCCCCAGCATTTT. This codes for CASSLWAGFNQPQHF.

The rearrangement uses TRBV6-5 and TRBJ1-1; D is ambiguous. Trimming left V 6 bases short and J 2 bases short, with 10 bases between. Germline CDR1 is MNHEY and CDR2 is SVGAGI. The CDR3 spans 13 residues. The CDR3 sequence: CASSAASNTEAFF. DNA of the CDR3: TGTGCCAGCAGCGCGGCCAGCAACACTGAAGCTTTCTTT.

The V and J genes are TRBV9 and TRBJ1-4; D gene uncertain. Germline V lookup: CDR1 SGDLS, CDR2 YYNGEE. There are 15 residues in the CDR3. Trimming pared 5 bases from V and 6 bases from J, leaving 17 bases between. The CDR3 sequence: CASSQTSRGDEKLFF. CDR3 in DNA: TGTGCCAGCAGTCAAACAAGTCGTGGAGATGAAAAACTGTTTTTT.

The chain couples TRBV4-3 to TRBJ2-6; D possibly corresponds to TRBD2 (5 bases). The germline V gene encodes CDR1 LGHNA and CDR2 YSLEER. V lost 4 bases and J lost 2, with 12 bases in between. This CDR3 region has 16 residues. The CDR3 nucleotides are TGCGCCAGCAGCCCAACTAGTCTGGCTGGGGCCAACGTCCTGACTTTC. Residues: CASSPTSLAGANVLTF.

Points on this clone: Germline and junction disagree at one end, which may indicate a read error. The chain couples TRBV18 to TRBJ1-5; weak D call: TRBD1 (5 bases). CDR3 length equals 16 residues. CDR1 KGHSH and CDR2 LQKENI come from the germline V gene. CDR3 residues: CASSPPQGEGNQPQHF. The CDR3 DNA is TGTGCCAGCTCACCCCCTCAAGGGGAGGGCAACCAGCCCCAGCATTTT.

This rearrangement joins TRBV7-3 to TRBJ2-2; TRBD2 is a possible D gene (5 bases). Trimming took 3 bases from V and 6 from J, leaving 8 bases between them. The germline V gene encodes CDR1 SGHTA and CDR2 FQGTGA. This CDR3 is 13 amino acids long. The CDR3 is CASSLGVPGELFF. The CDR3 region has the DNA TGTGCCAGCAGCTTGGGAGTGCCCGGGGAGCTGTTTTTT.